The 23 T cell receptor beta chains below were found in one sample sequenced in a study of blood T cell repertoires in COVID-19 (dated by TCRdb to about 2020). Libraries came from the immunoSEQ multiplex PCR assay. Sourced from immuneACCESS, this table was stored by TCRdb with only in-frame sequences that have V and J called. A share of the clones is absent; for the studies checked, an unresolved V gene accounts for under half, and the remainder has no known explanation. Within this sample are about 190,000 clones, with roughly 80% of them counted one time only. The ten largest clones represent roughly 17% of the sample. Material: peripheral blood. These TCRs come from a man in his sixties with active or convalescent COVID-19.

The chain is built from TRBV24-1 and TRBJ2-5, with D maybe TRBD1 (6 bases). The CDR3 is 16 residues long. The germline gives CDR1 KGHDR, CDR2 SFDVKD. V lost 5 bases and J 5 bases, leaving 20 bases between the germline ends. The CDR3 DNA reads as TGTGCCACCAGTGGTACTATATCAGGGGCAGGGGAGACCCAGTACTTC. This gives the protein CATSGTISGAGETQYF.

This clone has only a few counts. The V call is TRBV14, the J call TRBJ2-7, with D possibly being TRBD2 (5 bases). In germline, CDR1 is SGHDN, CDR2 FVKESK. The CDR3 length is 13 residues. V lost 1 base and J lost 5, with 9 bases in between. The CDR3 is CASSQVPGNEQYF. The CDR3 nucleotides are TGTGCCAGCAGCCAAGTTCCGGGAAACGAGCAGTACTTC.

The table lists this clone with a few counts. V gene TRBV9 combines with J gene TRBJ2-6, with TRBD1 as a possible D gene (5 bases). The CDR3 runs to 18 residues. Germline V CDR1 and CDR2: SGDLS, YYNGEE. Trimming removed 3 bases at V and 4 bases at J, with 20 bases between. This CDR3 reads CASSAIMDQGPGANVLTF. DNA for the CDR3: TGTGCCAGCAGCGCCATCATGGACCAGGGTCCCGGGGCCAACGTCCTGACTTTC.

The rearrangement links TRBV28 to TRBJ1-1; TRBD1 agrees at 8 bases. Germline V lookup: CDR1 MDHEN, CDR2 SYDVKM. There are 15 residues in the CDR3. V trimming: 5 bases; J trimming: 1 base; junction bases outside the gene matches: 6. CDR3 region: CASSPAGTGNTEAFF. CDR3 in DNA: TGTGCCAGCAGTCCTGCCGGGACAGGGAACACTGAAGCTTTCTTT.

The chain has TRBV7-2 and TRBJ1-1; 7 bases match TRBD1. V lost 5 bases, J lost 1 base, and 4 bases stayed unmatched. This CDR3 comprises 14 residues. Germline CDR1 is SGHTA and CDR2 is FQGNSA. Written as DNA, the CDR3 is TGTGCCAGCAGCATGGGACAGCGGAACACTGAAGCTTTCTTT. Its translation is CASSMGQRNTEAFF. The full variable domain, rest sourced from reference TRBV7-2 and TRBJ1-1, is GAGVSQSPSNKVTEKGKDVELRCDPISGHTALYWYRQSLGQGLEFLIYFQGNSAPDKSGLPSDRFSAERTGGSVSTLTIQRTQQEDSAVYLCASSMGQRNTEAFFGQGTRLTVV.

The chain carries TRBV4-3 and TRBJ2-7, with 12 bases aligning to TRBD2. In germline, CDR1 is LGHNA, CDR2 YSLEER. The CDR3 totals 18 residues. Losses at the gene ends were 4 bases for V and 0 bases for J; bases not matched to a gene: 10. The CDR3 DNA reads TGCGCCAGCAGCCCGGGGGGGCTAGCGGGAGGGAACTCCTACGAGCAGTACTTC. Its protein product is CASSPGGLAGGNSYEQYF.

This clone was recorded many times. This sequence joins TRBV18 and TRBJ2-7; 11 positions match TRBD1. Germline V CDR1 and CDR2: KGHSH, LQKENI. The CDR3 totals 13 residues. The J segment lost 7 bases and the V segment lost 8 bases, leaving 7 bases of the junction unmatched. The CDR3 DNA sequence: TGTGCCAGCGCACGGGGACAGGGGGTAGAGCAGTACTTC. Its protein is CASARGQGVEQYF. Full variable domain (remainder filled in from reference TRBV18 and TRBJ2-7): NAGVMQNPRHLVRRRGQEARLRCSPMKGHSHVYWYRQLPEEGLKFMVYLQKENIIDESGMPKERFSAEFPKEGPSILRIQQVVRGDSAAYFCASARGQGVEQYFGPGTRLTVT.

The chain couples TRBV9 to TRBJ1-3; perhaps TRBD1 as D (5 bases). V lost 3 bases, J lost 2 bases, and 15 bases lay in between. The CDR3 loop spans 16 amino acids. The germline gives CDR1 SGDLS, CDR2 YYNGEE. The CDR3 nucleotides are TGTGCCAGCAGCGAGACAGCAGGGCAGGCTGGAAACACCATATATTTT. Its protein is CASSETAGQAGNTIYF.

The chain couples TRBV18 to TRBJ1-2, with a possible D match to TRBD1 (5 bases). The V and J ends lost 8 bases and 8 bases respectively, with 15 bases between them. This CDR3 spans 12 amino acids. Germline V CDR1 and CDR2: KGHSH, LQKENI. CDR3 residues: CASGIGAAGYTF. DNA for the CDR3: TGTGCCAGCGGAATTGGGGCTGCGGGCTACACCTTC.

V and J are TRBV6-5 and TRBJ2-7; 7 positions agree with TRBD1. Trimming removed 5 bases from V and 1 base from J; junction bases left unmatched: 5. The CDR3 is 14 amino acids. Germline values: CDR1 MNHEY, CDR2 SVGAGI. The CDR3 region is CASSHRGSSYEQYF. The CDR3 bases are TGTGCCAGCAGTCACAGGGGATCATCCTACGAGCAGTACTTC.

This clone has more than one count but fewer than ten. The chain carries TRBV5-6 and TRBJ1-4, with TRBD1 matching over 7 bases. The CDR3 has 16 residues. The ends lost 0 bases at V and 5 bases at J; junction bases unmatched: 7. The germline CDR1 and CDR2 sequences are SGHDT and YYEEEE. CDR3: CASSLEQGWGNEKLFF. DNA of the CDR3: TGTGCCAGCAGCTTGGAACAGGGGTGGGGGAATGAAAAACTGTTTTTT. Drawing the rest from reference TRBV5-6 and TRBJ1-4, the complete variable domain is DAGVTQSPTHLIKTRGQQVTLRCSPKSGHDTVSWYQQALGQGPQFIFQYYEEEERQRGNFPDRFSGHQFPNYSSELNVNALLLGDSALYLCASSLEQGWGNEKLFFGSGTQLSVL.

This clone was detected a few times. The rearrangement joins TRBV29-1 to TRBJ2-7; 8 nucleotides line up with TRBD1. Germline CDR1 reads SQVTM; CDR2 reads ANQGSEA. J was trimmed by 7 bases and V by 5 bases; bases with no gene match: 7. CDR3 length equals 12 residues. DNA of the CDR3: TGCAGCGTTCGCACAGGGGGGAGAGAGCAGTACTTC. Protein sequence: CSVRTGGREQYF.

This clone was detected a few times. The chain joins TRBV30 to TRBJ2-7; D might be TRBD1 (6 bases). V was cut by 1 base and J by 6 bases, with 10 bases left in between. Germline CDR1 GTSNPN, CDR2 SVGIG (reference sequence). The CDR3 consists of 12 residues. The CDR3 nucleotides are TGTGCCTGGAGTGCTACAGGGTTCGAGCAGTACTTC. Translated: CAWSATGFEQYF.

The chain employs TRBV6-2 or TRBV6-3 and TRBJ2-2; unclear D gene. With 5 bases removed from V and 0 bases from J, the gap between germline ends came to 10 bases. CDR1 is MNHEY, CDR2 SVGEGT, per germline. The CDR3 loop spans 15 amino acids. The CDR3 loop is CASSLTQTNTGELFF. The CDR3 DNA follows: TGTGCCAGCAGTCTCACACAGACGAACACCGGGGAGCTGTTTTTT.

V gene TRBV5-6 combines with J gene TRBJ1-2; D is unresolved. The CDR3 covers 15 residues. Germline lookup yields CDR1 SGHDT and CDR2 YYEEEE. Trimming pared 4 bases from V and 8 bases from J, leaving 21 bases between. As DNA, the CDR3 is TGTGCCAGCAGCCAACCCAATCGGCGACTGGAGGGCTACACCTTC. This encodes CASSQPNRRLEGYTF.

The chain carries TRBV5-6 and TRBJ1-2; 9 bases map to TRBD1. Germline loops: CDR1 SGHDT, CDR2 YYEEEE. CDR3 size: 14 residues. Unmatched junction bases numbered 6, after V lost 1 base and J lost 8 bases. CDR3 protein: CASSLIQGAVGYTF. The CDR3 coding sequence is TGTGCCAGCAGCTTGATACAGGGGGCCGTCGGCTACACCTTC.

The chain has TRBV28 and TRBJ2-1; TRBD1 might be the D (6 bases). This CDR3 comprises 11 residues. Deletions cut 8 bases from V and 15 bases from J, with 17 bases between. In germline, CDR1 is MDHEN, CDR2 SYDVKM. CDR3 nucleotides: TGTGCCAGCTCAACCCAGGACAGTCGGTTCTTC. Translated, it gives CASSTQDSRFF.

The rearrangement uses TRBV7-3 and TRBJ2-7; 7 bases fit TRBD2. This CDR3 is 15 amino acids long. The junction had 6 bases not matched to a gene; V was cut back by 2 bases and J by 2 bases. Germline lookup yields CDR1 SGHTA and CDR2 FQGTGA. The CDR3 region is CASSLGSGNTYEQYF. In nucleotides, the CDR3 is TGTGCCAGCAGCTTAGGAAGCGGGAACACCTACGAGCAGTACTTC.

CDR3 residues: CASSIGNRGQETQYF. The CDR3 bases are TGTGCCAGTAGTATAGGTAACCGGGGGCAAGAGACCCAGTACTTC. J is TRBJ2-5 and V is TRBV19; D is perhaps TRBD2 (6 bases). Germline V gene data show CDR1 as LNHDA and CDR2 as SQIVND (reference sequence). Deletions cut 1 base from V and 2 bases from J, with 11 bases between. The CDR3 is 15 amino acids.

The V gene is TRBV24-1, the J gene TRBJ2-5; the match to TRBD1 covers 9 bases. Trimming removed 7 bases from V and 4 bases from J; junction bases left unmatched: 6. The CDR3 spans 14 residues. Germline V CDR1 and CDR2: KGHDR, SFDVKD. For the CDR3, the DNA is TGTGCCACCAGCCAGACAGGGGGTTTAGAGACCCAGTACTTC. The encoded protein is CATSQTGGLETQYF.

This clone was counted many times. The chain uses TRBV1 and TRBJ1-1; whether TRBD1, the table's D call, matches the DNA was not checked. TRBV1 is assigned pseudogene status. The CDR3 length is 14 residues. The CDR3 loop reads CTSSQQGGRAEAFF. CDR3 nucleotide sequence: TGCACCAGCAGCCAGCAGGGTGGTAGAGCTGAAGCTTTCTTT.

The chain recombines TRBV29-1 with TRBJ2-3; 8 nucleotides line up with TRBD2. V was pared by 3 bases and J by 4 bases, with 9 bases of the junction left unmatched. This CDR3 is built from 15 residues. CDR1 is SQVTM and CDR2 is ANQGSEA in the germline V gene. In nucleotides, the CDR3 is TGCAGCGTTGATTTCCAGCGGGAGCCCCCAGATACGCAGTATTTT. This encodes CSVDFQREPPDTQYF.

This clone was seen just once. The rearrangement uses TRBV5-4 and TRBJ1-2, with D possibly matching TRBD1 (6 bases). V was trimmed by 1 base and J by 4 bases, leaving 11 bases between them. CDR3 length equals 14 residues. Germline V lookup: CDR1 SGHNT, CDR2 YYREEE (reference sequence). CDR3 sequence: CASSLTGSGYGYTF. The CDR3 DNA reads TGTGCCAGCAGCTTGACAGGGAGCGGCTATGGCTACACCTTC.